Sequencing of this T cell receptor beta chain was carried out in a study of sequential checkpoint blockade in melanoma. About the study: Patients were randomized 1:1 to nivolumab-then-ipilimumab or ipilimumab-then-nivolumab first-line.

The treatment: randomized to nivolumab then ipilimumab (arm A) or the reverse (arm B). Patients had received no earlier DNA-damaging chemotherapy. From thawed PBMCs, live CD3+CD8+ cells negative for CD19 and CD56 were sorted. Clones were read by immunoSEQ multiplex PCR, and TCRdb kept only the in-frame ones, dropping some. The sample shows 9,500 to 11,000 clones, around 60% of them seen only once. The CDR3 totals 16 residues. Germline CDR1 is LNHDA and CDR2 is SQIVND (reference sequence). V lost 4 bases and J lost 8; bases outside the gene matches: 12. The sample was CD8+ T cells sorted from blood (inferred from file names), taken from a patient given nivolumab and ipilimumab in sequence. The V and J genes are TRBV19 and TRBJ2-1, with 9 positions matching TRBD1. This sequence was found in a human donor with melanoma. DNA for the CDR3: TGTGCCAGTAGTAGCCCGGGACAGGGCATCAGGGATGAGCAGTTCTTC. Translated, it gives CASSSPGQGIRDEQFF.